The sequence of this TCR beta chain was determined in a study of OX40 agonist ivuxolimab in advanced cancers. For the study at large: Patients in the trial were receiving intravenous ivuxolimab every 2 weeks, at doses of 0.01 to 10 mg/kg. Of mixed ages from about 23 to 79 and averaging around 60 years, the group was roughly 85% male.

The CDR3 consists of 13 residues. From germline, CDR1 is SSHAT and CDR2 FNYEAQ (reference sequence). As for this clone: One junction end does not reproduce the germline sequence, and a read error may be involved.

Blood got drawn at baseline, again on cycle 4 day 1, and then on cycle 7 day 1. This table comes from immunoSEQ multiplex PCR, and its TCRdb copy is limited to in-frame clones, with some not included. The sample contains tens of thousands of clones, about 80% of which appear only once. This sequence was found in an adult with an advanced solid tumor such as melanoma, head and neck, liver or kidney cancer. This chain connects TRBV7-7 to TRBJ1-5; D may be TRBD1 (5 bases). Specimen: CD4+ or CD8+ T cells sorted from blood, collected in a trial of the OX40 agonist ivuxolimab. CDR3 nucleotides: TGTGCTAGCAGCCCGGGGCAGAATCAGCCCCAGCATTTT. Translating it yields CASSPGQNQPQHF.